The rows below give T cell receptor beta chains drawn from one sample of a study of OX40 agonist ivuxolimab in advanced cancers. This table comes from immunoSEQ multiplex PCR, and its TCRdb copy is limited to in-frame clones, with some not included. The sample lists around 70,000 clones, 82% seen once, with roughly 6.2% in the top ten. Here the sequenced sample was CD4+ or CD8+ T cells sorted from blood, taken in a trial of the OX40 agonist ivuxolimab. These receptors came from an adult with an advanced solid tumor such as melanoma, head and neck, liver or kidney cancer. Both conserved end residues are part of each CDR3. D genes are given only for firm matches. A row's size may be missing; if present it is once, few, many or a size class.

D gene: -
clone size: few
V gene: TRBV7-9
J gene: TRBJ2-3
CDR3 protein: CASSTVAGAIDTQYF
CDR3 DNA: TGTGCCAGCAGCACTGTAGCAGGGGCGATTGATACGCAGTATTTT

D gene: -
clone size: -
V gene: TRBV7-3
J gene: TRBJ2-2
CDR3 protein: CASSLSPGANTGELFF
CDR3 DNA: TGTGCCAGCAGCTTAAGTCCGGGGGCAAACACCGGGGAGCTGTTTTTT

D gene: -
clone size: -
V gene: TRBV6-5
J gene: TRBJ1-1
CDR3 protein: CASSYRGDTEAFF
CDR3 DNA: TGTGCCAGCAGTTACAGGGGCGACACTGAAGCTTTCTTT

D gene: -
clone size: -
V gene: TRBV7-6
J gene: TRBJ1-6
CDR3 protein: CASSLGTDNSPLHF
CDR3 DNA: TGTGCCAGCAGCTTAGGGACGGACAATTCACCCCTCCACTTT

D gene: -
clone size: -
V gene: TRBV7-2
J gene: TRBJ1-5
CDR3 protein: CASSLRGGGANQPQHF
CDR3 DNA: TGTGCCAGCAGCTTAAGGGGAGGAGGGGCCAATCAGCCCCAGCATTTT

D gene: TRBD2
clone size: -
V gene: TRBV9
J gene: TRBJ2-2
CDR3 protein: CASSVASGSNTGELFF
CDR3 DNA: TGTGCCAGCAGCGTAGCTAGCGGCTCGAACACCGGGGAGCTGTTTTTT

D gene: -
clone size: -
V gene: TRBV5-1
J gene: TRBJ1-1
CDR3 protein: CASSAAGTTAQAFF
CDR3 DNA: TGCGCCAGCAGCGCCGCCGGGACTACGGCGCAGGCTTTCTTT

D gene: -
clone size: -
V gene: TRBV19
J gene: TRBJ1-5
CDR3 protein: CASSEGLAQPQHF
CDR3 DNA: TGTGCCAGTAGTGAGGGGTTAGCTCAGCCCCAGCATTTT

D gene: -
clone size: -
V gene: TRBV19
J gene: TRBJ1-1
CDR3 protein: CASTTYQGTEAFF
CDR3 DNA: TGTGCCAGTACCACATACCAGGGGACTGAAGCTTTCTTT

D gene: -
clone size: -
V gene: TRBV29-1
J gene: TRBJ2-7
CDR3 protein: CSVRRDTGVSYEQYF
CDR3 DNA: TGCAGCGTGCGCCGGGACACGGGGGTATCCTACGAGCAGTACTTC

D gene: -
clone size: once
V gene: TRBV4-2
J gene: TRBJ1-4
CDR3 protein: CASSQQGFATNEKLFF
CDR3 DNA: TGTGCCAGCAGCCAACAGGGCTTTGCAACTAATGAAAAACTGTTTTTT

D gene: -
clone size: -
V gene: TRBV6-5
J gene: TRBJ2-1
CDR3 protein: CASLPGGRSYNEQFF
CDR3 DNA: TGTGCCAGCCTCCCCGGCGGCAGGTCCTACAATGAGCAGTTCTTC

D gene: -
clone size: -
V gene: TRBV7-2
J gene: TRBJ2-1
CDR3 protein: CASSLLPEYNEQFF
CDR3 DNA: TGTGCCAGCAGCTTATTGCCCGAGTACAATGAGCAGTTCTTC

D gene: -
clone size: -
V gene: TRBV7-2
J gene: TRBJ2-7
CDR3 protein: CASSLGTGSYEQYF
CDR3 DNA: TGTGCCAGCAGCTTAGGGACTGGCTCCTACGAGCAGTACTTC

D gene: -
clone size: -
V gene: TRBV19
J gene: TRBJ2-7
CDR3 protein: CASSLGYSWLSYEQYF
CDR3 DNA: TGTGCCAGTAGCCTTGGGTATAGTTGGTTGTCCTACGAGCAGTACTTC

D gene: -
clone size: -
V gene: TRBV2
J gene: TRBJ1-1
CDR3 protein: CASSDVVFSTEAFF
CDR3 DNA: TGTGCCAGCAGTGACGTGGTTTTCAGCACTGAAGCTTTCTTT

D gene: -
clone size: -
V gene: TRBV7-2
J gene: TRBJ2-5
CDR3 protein: CASSGGLGRAQETQYF
CDR3 DNA: TGTGCCAGCAGCGGGGGGCTGGGGCGAGCCCAAGAGACCCAGTACTTC

D gene: -
clone size: once
V gene: TRBV6-5
J gene: TRBJ1-5
CDR3 protein: CASSYWAGGDQPQHF
CDR3 DNA: TGTGCCAGCAGTTACTGGGCCGGGGGTGATCAGCCCCAGCATTTT

D gene: -
clone size: -
V gene: TRBV19
J gene: TRBJ2-1
CDR3 protein: CASSLPGGGSYNEQFF
CDR3 DNA: TGTGCCAGTAGCCTCCCCGGAGGTGGGTCCTACAATGAGCAGTTCTTC

D gene: TRBD2
clone size: -
V gene: TRBV6-1
J gene: TRBJ2-3
CDR3 protein: CASSGHWGGETDTQYF
CDR3 DNA: TGTGCCAGCAGTGGACATTGGGGGGGGGAGACAGATACGCAGTATTTT

D gene: TRBD1
clone size: -
V gene: TRBV11-3
J gene: TRBJ2-1
CDR3 protein: CASSLAGGLSNEQFF
CDR3 DNA: TGTGCCAGCAGCTTAGCAGGGGGATTGTCCAATGAGCAGTTCTTC

D gene: -
clone size: once
V gene: TRBV12-2
J gene: TRBJ2-5
CDR3 protein: CASRSRLAGGRLETQYF
CDR3 DNA: TGTGCAAGTCGCTCCCGACTAGCGGGGGGCCGGTTGGAGACCCAGTACTTC

D gene: -
clone size: -
V gene: TRBV10-3
J gene: TRBJ1-2
CDR3 protein: CAISEITGSRTYGYTF
CDR3 DNA: TGTGCCATCAGTGAGATCACAGGAAGTCGGACCTATGGCTACACCTTC

D gene: -
clone size: -
V gene: TRBV2
J gene: TRBJ2-3
CDR3 protein: CASSENSPLGTDTQYF
CDR3 DNA: TGTGCCAGCAGTGAAAACAGCCCTTTAGGCACAGATACGCAGTATTTT

D gene: TRBD2
clone size: -
V gene: TRBV2
J gene: TRBJ2-7
CDR3 protein: CASSDPTSLLAGGGVSYEQYF
CDR3 DNA: TGTGCCAGCAGTGACCCCACTTCCCTTCTAGCGGGAGGAGGGGTTTCCTACGAGCAGTACTTC

D gene: -
clone size: -
V gene: TRBV6-4
J gene: TRBJ2-1
CDR3 protein: CASSDTRGGGSPNEQFF
CDR3 DNA: TGTGCCAGCAGTGACACCCGAGGGGGCGGGAGCCCCAATGAGCAGTTCTTC

D gene: TRBD1
clone size: -
V gene: TRBV14
J gene: TRBJ1-4
CDR3 protein: CASSHPGTGVDEKLFF
CDR3 DNA: TGTGCCAGCAGCCATCCCGGGACAGGGGTAGACGAAAAACTGTTTTTT

D gene: -
clone size: -
V gene: TRBV7-9
J gene: TRBJ1-4
CDR3 protein: CASSPNRIGNEKLFF
CDR3 DNA: TGTGCCAGCAGCCCAAACAGGATAGGGAATGAAAAACTGTTTTTT

D gene: -
clone size: -
V gene: TRBV19
J gene: TRBJ1-2
CDR3 protein: CASSPLLDGYYGYTF
CDR3 DNA: TGTGCCAGTAGTCCCCTTCTGGACGGGTACTATGGCTACACCTTC

D gene: TRBD1
clone size: -
V gene: TRBV28
J gene: TRBJ1-2
CDR3 protein: CASILDRGRVNYGYTF
CDR3 DNA: TGTGCCAGCATTCTAGACAGGGGGCGCGTTAACTATGGCTACACCTTC

D gene: TRBD2
clone size: -
V gene: TRBV7-9
J gene: TRBJ2-7
CDR3 protein: CASSLGSGRAYEQYF
CDR3 DNA: TGTGCCAGCAGCTTAGGAAGCGGGAGGGCCTACGAGCAGTACTTC

D gene: -
clone size: -
V gene: TRBV4-2
J gene: TRBJ1-4
CDR3 protein: CASSQDFSLGFEKLFF
CDR3 DNA: TGTGCCAGCAGCCAAGATTTTTCGTTGGGGTTTGAAAAACTGTTTTTT

D gene: -
clone size: once
V gene: TRBV2
J gene: TRBJ1-1
CDR3 protein: CASSEGGTEAFF
CDR3 DNA: TGTGCCAGCAGTGAAGGAGGCACTGAAGCTTTCTTT

D gene: -
clone size: few
V gene: TRBV2
J gene: TRBJ1-6
CDR3 protein: CASSVQGGKNSPLHF
CDR3 DNA: TGTGCCAGCAGTGTACAGGGCGGAAAAAATTCACCCCTCCACTTT

D gene: -
clone size: -
V gene: TRBV2
J gene: TRBJ2-7
CDR3 protein: CASRLEGASYEQYF
CDR3 DNA: TGTGCCAGCCGACTAGAGGGGGCTTCCTACGAGCAGTACTTC

D gene: -
clone size: once
V gene: TRBV6-1
J gene: TRBJ1-3
CDR3 protein: CASSELAGVGNTIYF
CDR3 DNA: TGTGCCAGCAGTGAATTGGCAGGCGTTGGAAACACCATATATTTT

D gene: TRBD1
clone size: -
V gene: TRBV28
J gene: TRBJ2-3
CDR3 protein: CATEGQGGLDTQYF
CDR3 DNA: TGTGCCACTGAGGGACAGGGGGGATTAGATACGCAGTATTTT

D gene: -
clone size: -
V gene: TRBV7-9
J gene: TRBJ1-1
CDR3 protein: CASSFLSTEAFF
CDR3 DNA: TGTGCCAGCAGTTTTTTGAGCACTGAAGCTTTCTTT

D gene: -
clone size: -
V gene: TRBV25-1
J gene: TRBJ2-5
CDR3 protein: CASRGAETQYF
CDR3 DNA: TGTGCCAGCAGGGGTGCAGAGACCCAGTACTTC

D gene: -
clone size: -
V gene: TRBV27
J gene: TRBJ1-6
CDR3 protein: CASSLSGVASPLHF
CDR3 DNA: TGTGCCAGCAGTTTATCAGGGGTCGCCTCACCCCTCCACTTT